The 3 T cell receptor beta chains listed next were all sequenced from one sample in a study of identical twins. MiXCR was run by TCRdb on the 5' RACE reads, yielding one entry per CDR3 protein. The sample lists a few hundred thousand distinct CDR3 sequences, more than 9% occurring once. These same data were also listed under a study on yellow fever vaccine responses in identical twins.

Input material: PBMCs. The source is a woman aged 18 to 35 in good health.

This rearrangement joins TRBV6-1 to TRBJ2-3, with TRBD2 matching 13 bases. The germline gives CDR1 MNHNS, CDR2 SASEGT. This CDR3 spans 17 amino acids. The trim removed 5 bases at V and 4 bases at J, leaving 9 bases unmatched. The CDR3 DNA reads TGTGCCAGCAGTCCCCTGGGACTAGCGGGGAGTCCAGATACGCAGTATTTT. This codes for CASSPLGLAGSPDTQYF.

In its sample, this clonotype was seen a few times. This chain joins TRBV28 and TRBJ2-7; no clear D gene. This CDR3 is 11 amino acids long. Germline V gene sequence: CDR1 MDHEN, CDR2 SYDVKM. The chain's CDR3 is CVIGANYEQYF. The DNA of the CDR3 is TGTGTTATCGGCGCAAACTACGAGCAGTACTTC.

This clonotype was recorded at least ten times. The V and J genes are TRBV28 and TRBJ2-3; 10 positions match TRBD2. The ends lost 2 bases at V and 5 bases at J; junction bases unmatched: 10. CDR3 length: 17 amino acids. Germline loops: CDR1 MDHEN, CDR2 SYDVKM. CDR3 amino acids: CASSLTLAGEAGDTQYF. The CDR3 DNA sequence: TGTGCCAGCAGTTTAACCCTAGCGGGAGAAGCCGGAGATACGCAGTATTTT.